The 30 T cell receptor beta chains listed next were all sequenced from one sample in a study of T-cell memory formation after mild COVID-19. A single record per CDR3 protein comes from TCRdb applying MiXCR to the 5' RACE reads. The sample lists about 400,000 distinct CDR3 sequences; about a sixth were seen once. The sequenced sample consisted of PBMCs or a T cell subset sorted from them (not recorded which). The receptors were sampled from a man younger than 35 who had mild COVID-19 (a few samples of this study predate the infection). Cell type and time point are not known.

This clonotype was detected ten times or more. The genes are TRBV12-3 or TRBV12-4 and TRBJ2-5; unclear D gene. This CDR3 is built from 11 residues. V was cut by 1 base and J by 7 bases, with 4 bases left in between. CDR3 DNA: TGTGCCAGCAGTTTAGAGGGGACCCAGTACTTC. It yields the protein CASSLEGTQYF.

This clonotype came up a few times. The V call is TRBV2, the J call TRBJ2-1; no clear D gene. Germline assignment: CDR1 SNHLY and CDR2 FYNNEI. Trimming removed 3 bases from V and 10 bases from J, with 7 bases in between. The CDR3 spans 11 residues. The CDR3 DNA reads TGTGCCAGCAGTGAGGTAGTCGAGCAGTTCTTC. It codes for CASSEVVEQFF. Supplemented by reference TRBV2 and TRBJ2-1, the full variable domain reads EPEVTQTPSHQVTQMGQEVILRCVPISNHLYFYWYRQILGQKVEFLVSFYNNEISEKSEIFDDQFSVERPDGSNFTLKIRSTKLEDSAMYFCASSEVVEQFFGPGTRLTVL.

J is TRBJ2-3 and V is TRBV7-2; D is uncertain. The CDR3 consists of 13 residues. CDR1 and CDR2 from the germline V gene are SGHTA and FQGNSA. V lost 2 bases and J lost 4, with 7 bases in between. The CDR3 DNA follows: TGTGCCAGCAGCTTATCAAGAGCAGATACGCAGTATTTT. The encoded protein is CASSLSRADTQYF.

In its sample, this clonotype was seen a few times. The V and J genes are TRBV5-1 and TRBJ2-7; TRBD2 might be the D (5 bases). The CDR3 runs to 15 residues. Germline values: CDR1 SGHRS, CDR2 YFSETQ. The V end was cut by 1 base, the J end by 5 bases, with 16 bases between. CDR3 coding DNA: TGCGCCAGCAGCTTGATGGGGAGCCCCGGAGACGAGCAGTACGTC. Translation: CASSLMGSPGDEQYV.

V is TRBV7-3 and J is TRBJ2-3; TRBD2 agrees at 8 bases. CDR3 length equals 15 residues. V was pared by 3 bases and J by 5 bases, with 7 bases of the junction left unmatched. Per germline, CDR1 SGHTA and CDR2 FQGTGA. CDR3 DNA: TGTGCCAGCAGCTTCTTCGGGGGGGTTCAAGATACGCAGTATTTT. Translating gives CASSFFGGVQDTQYF.

This clonotype was detected a few times. The V and J genes are TRBV20-1 and TRBJ1-6, with D maybe TRBD1 (5 bases). Per the germline V gene, CDR1 is DFQATT and CDR2 is SNEGSKA (reference sequence). Trimming removed 3 bases from V and 14 bases from J, with 26 bases in between. CDR3 size: 16 residues. The CDR3 DNA reads as TGCAGTGCTAGTCCCACTGACAGTAGCCCTAGATTGGCCCTCCACTTT. This sequence encodes CSASPTDSSPRLALHF.

This clonotype showed up many times. The chain is built from TRBV6-1 and TRBJ2-3, with 14 bases matching TRBD2. V trimming: 4 bases; J trimming: 4 bases; junction bases outside the gene matches: 1. The CDR3 has 15 amino acids. The germline gives CDR1 MNHNS, CDR2 SASEGT. Written as DNA, the CDR3 is TGTGCCAGCAGTGGACTAGCGGGGGGGCCAGATACGCAGTATTTT. It codes for CASSGLAGGPDTQYF.

On this clonotype itself: The DNA is omitted, as the CDR3 cannot be located on it reliably, and the CDR3 follows TCRdb's listing. The rearrangement joins TRBV7-2 to TRBJ2-3; the table's TRBD1 call for D was not verified on the DNA. The CDR3 contains 16 residues when both ends are counted. CDR1 is SGHTA, CDR2 FQGNSA, per germline. CDR3 in amino acids: CASSFGQGALDGGKYF.

This clonotype was seen a handful of times. The chain recombines TRBV7-2 with TRBJ2-5; 10 bases match TRBD2. Germline trimming cut 1 base from V and 4 bases from J; bases unmatched to any gene: 9. The CDR3 runs 17 residues. CDR1 is SGHTA and CDR2 is FQGNSA in the germline V gene. CDR3 residues: CASSLGETSGDRETQYF. The CDR3 coding sequence is TGTGCCAGCAGCTTAGGAGAAACTAGCGGGGATAGAGAGACCCAGTACTTC.

This chain joins TRBV29-1 and TRBJ1-1; D uncertain. This CDR3 spans 12 amino acids. Germline V gene data show CDR1 as SQVTM and CDR2 as ANQGSEA. The V gene lost 6 bases and the J gene lost 4 bases, with 12 bases spanning the gap. CDR3: CSVYPGGTEAFF. Here the CDR3 DNA reads TGCAGCGTCTATCCAGGTGGCACTGAAGCTTTCTTT.

This clonotype was seen a handful of times. The chain joins TRBV9 to TRBJ1-4; 10 bases map to TRBD1. The germline V gene has CDR1 SGDLS and CDR2 YYNGEE. V lost 3 bases, J lost 7 bases, and 3 bases stayed unmatched. The CDR3 totals 14 residues. The CDR3 sequence is CASSAGTGVEKLFF. CDR3 bases: TGTGCCAGCAGCGCCGGGACAGGGGTTGAAAAACTGTTTTTT.

This clonotype was observed a handful of times. This chain joins TRBV12-3 or TRBV12-4 and TRBJ1-1; no firm D call. V was trimmed by 7 bases and J by 5 bases, leaving 20 bases between them. CDR3 length equals 15 residues. CDR3 loop: CASTLTSGSSTEAFF. CDR3 nucleotide sequence: TGTGCCAGCACCCTGACAAGCGGTAGTAGTACTGAAGCTTTCTTT.

The rearrangement links TRBV27 to TRBJ2-7, with D unclear. The germline gives CDR1 MNHEY, CDR2 SMNVEV (reference sequence). V was cut by 2 bases and J by 4 bases, with 12 bases left in between. This CDR3 spans 14 amino acids. CDR3 sequence (DNA): TGTGCCAGCAGTTTACGTTCATTAGGGTACGAGCAGTACTTC. Translating it yields CASSLRSLGYEQYF.

This clonotype was seen a few times. The CDR3 reads CASRRALPGTQYF. The DNA of the CDR3 is TGTGCCAGCAGACGGGCACTCCCCGGGACCCAGTACTTC. The rearrangement joins TRBV6-5 to TRBJ2-5; D is unclear. Per the germline V gene, CDR1 is MNHEY and CDR2 is SVGAGI. The germline V and J ends were trimmed by 6 bases and 7 bases, with 15 bases remaining between them. The CDR3 consists of 13 residues.

The J gene is TRBJ1-5, the V gene TRBV19, with D hard to call. Germline CDR1 LNHDA, CDR2 SQIVND (reference sequence). CDR3 size: 14 residues. Trimming took off 5 bases at V and 2 bases at J, with 10 bases between the two ends. Here the CDR3 reads CASSVLQGNQPQHF. CDR3 coding DNA: TGTGCCAGTAGTGTACTGCAGGGCAATCAGCCCCAGCATTTT.

The CDR3 sequence is CASSQRTYNEQFF. The DNA of the CDR3 is TGTGCCAGCAGCCAGCGGACCTACAATGAGCAGTTCTTC. The chain recombines TRBV11-2 with TRBJ2-1, with D perhaps matching TRBD2 (5 bases). The germline V gene has CDR1 SGHAT and CDR2 FQNNGV. This CDR3 spans 13 amino acids. V lost 5 bases to trimming and J lost 2 bases, with 7 bases between them.

The sample holds a few counts of this clonotype. The genes are TRBV18 and TRBJ2-7, with D perhaps given as TRBD1 or TRBD2 (5 bases each). Germline V CDR1 and CDR2: KGHSH, LQKENI. The length of the CDR3 is 14 residues. V was shortened by 3 bases and J by 0 bases, with 9 bases between the two germline ends. The DNA for the CDR3 is TGTGCCAGCTCACCCGGGACGTACTCCTACGAGCAGTACTTC. It encodes CASSPGTYSYEQYF.

The chain carries TRBV4-3 and TRBJ1-4; D is uncertain. Between the trimmed V and J ends, which lost 1 base and 8 bases, there was a span of 8 bases. This CDR3 has 13 residues. The germline V gene has CDR1 LGHNA and CDR2 YSLEER. The CDR3 is CASSQVGREKLFF. CDR3 nucleotide sequence: TGCGCCAGCAGCCAAGTTGGGAGAGAAAAACTGTTTTTT.

This chain uses TRBV20-1 with TRBJ2-2; D is perhaps TRBD2 (6 bases). The CDR3 has 16 amino acids. V was clipped by 1 base and J by 4 bases, with 16 bases between them. Germline V CDR1 and CDR2: DFQATT, SNEGSKA (reference sequence). The CDR3 loop reads CSARGLRRGPTGELFF. DNA of the CDR3: TGCAGTGCTAGAGGCCTCAGGAGGGGCCCCACCGGGGAGCTGTTTTTT.

In this sample, this clonotype turned up a few times. The chain couples TRBV5-5 to TRBJ2-2, with D tentatively TRBD2 (6 bases). Germline CDR1 SGHKS, CDR2 YYEKEE (reference sequence). The CDR3 spans 16 residues. Deletions cut 0 bases from V and 0 bases from J, with 9 bases between. Written as DNA, the CDR3 is TGTGCCAGCAGCTTGGGGCCGGGGGCGAACACCGGGGAGCTGTTTTTT. Amino acid sequence: CASSLGPGANTGELFF.

This chain connects TRBV7-2 to TRBJ2-5; TRBD1 agrees at 7 bases. Losses at the gene ends were 5 bases for V and 7 bases for J; bases not matched to a gene: 10. Germline assignment: CDR1 SGHTA and CDR2 FQGNSA. CDR3 length: 14 residues. CDR3 sequence reads: CASSQTQGRATQYF. DNA for the CDR3: TGTGCCAGCAGCCAAACACAGGGGCGGGCGACCCAGTACTTC.

V and J are TRBV6-1 and TRBJ2-7, with D perhaps matching TRBD1 or TRBD2 (6 bases each). Per the germline V gene, CDR1 is MNHNS and CDR2 is SASEGT. V gave up 0 bases and J gave up 7 bases, with 16 bases separating them. The CDR3 runs 15 residues. In nucleotides, the CDR3 is TGTGCCAGCAGTGAAGCGGGCCCAGGAGGGGGAGAGCAGTACGTC. Translated: CASSEAGPGGGEQYV.

As for this clonotype: One junction end does not reproduce the germline sequence, and a read error may be involved. This chain links TRBV20-1 with TRBJ1-1; possibly TRBD1 for D (5 bases). The germline CDR1 and CDR2 sequences are DFQATT and SNEGSKA (reference sequence). The CDR3 extends over 12 amino acids. The CDR3 coding sequence is TGCAGTGCTAGACCAGGGAACGCTGAAGCTTTCTTT. Its translation: CSARPGNAEAFF.

This clonotype appeared a few times. J is TRBJ1-2 and V is TRBV6-2 or TRBV6-3; D not certain. CDR1 and CDR2 from the germline V gene are MNHEY and SVGEGT. The CDR3 is made up of 11 amino acids. V lost 6 bases to trimming and J lost 4 bases, with 6 bases between them. CDR3 loop: CASSQTYGYTF. In DNA form, the CDR3 reads TGTGCCAGCAGCCAAACCTATGGCTACACCTTC.

This clonotype was found a few times. The chain carries TRBV9 and TRBJ1-1, with TRBD1 identical over 10 bases. The CDR3 has 15 residues. The ends lost 6 bases at V and 1 base at J; junction bases unmatched: 6. Germline lookup yields CDR1 SGDLS and CDR2 YYNGEE. The DNA for the CDR3 is TGTGCCAGCACCTTCCGGGACAGGGGGAACACTGAAGCTTTCTTT. It is translated as CASTFRDRGNTEAFF.

This clonotype was counted a few times. V usage is TRBV7-9 and J usage is TRBJ2-5, with TRBD1 identical over 7 bases. Trimming removed 5 bases from V and 13 bases from J; junction bases left unmatched: 10. CDR1 and CDR2 from the germline V gene are SEHNR and FQNEAQ (reference sequence). The CDR3 is made up of 12 amino acids. Here the CDR3 DNA reads TGTGCCAGCAGCCGGGACAGTATTAATCCGTACTTC. This sequence encodes CASSRDSINPYF.

A few counts support this clonotype. V is TRBV28 and J is TRBJ1-2; D may be TRBD1 (5 bases). From germline, CDR1 is MDHEN and CDR2 SYDVKM. The V end lost 5 bases, the J end lost 7 bases, and 14 bases lay between the germline ends. The CDR3 length is 13 residues. The CDR3 loop reads CASSTAQGFGYTF. In DNA form, the CDR3 reads TGTGCCAGCAGTACTGCGCAGGGTTTTGGCTACACCTTC.

This clonotype has ten or more counts. This rearrangement joins TRBV24-1 to TRBJ2-5, with 9 bases fitting TRBD1. CDR3 length: 15 residues. Germline V gives CDR1 KGHDR, CDR2 SFDVKD. Trimming took 3 bases from V and 5 from J; bases not matched to a gene: 6. CDR3 sequence reads: CATSDPTTGGETQYF. The CDR3 bases are TGTGCCACCAGTGATCCCACGACAGGGGGGGAGACCCAGTACTTC.

Ten or more counts support this clonotype. The chain combines TRBV27 with TRBJ2-7, with TRBD2 as a possible D gene (6 bases). V was trimmed by 6 bases and J by 0 bases, leaving 15 bases between them. CDR3 size: 15 residues. CDR1 and CDR2 from the germline V gene are MNHEY and SMNVEV (reference sequence). The CDR3 here is CASRAKGLSSYEQYV. The CDR3 DNA sequence: TGTGCCAGCAGGGCCAAGGGACTGAGCTCCTACGAGCAGTACGTC.

The rearrangement links TRBV6-6 to TRBJ1-2; TRBD1 aligns across 7 bases. CDR3 length: 14 residues. Germline V gene lookup returns CDR1 MNHNY and CDR2 SVGAGI (reference sequence). V shed 7 bases and J 3 bases; nucleotides not matched to a gene: 8. Here the CDR3 reads CASTETGQHYGYTF. Here the CDR3 DNA reads TGTGCCAGCACCGAGACGGGACAGCACTATGGCTACACCTTC.